The present entry profiles one T cell receptor beta chain with its context. Naive CD8 cells comprised CD45RO-negative, CCR7-positively selected cells, excluding terminally differentiated effector memory CD45RA+ cells. Adult donors, all healthy and HIV-negative, had no recent acute infections or vaccinations. The data originate from a study of shared clonotypes between healthy human individuals. The wider study: The donor group consisted of a couple of women and three men, aged 18 to 49.

Evenly divided among several immunoSEQ plates was the genomic DNA of each subset. Sequencing used immunoSEQ multiplex PCR; TCRdb keeps in-frame clones, though not all of them. The sample holds over 800,000 clones, about 91% seen once. Per the germline V gene, CDR1 is MDHEN and CDR2 is SYDVKM. This CDR3 is built from 11 residues. Trimming removed 6 bases at V and 6 bases at J, with 9 bases between. Sequencing was carried out using naive CD8+ T cells sorted from blood. The chain carries TRBV28 and TRBJ2-7; D is unresolved. The receptor's source is a man aged 30-40 years in good health. CDR3 sequence reads: CASRDTLEQYF. CDR3 bases: TGTGCCAGCAGAGACACCCTCGAGCAGTACTTC.